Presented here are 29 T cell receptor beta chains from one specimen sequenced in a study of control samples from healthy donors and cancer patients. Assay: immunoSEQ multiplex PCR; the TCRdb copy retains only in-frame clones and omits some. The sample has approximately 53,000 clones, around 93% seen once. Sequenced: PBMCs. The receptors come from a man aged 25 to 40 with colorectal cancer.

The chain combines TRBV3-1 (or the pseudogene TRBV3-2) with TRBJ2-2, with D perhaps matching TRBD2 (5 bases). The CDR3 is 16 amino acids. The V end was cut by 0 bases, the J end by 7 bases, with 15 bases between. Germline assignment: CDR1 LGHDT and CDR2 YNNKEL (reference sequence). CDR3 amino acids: CASSQDRRSAGGELFF. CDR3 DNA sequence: TGTGCCAGCAGCCAAGATCGGCGATCGGCGGGCGGGGAGCTGTTTTTT.

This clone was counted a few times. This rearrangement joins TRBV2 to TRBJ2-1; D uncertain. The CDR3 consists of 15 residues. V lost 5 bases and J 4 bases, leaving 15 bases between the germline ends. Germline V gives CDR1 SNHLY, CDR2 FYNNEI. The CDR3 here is CASSPPRTTYNEQFF. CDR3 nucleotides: TGTGCCAGCAGTCCCCCCCGGACCACTTACAATGAGCAGTTCTTC.

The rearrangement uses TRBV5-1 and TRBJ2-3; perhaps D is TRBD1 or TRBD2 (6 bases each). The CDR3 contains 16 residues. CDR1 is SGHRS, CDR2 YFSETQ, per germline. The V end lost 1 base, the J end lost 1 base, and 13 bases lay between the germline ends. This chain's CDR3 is CASSLPGARGTDTQYF. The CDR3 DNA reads TGCGCCAGCAGCTTGCCGGGGGCGAGGGGCACAGATACGCAGTATTTT.

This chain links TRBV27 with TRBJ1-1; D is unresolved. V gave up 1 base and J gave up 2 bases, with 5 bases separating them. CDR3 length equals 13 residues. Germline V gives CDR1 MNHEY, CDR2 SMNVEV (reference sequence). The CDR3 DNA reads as TGTGCCAGCAGTTTATATTTAAACACTGAAGCTTTCTTT. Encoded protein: CASSLYLNTEAFF.

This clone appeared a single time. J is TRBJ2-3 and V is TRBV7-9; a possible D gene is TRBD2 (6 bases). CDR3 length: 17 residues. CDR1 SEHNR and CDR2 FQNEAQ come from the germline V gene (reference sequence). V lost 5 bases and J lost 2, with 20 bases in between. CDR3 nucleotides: TGTGCCAGCAGCCTCCTAAGGGGCGGAGGGGCCACAGATACGCAGTATTTT. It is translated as CASSLLRGGGATDTQYF.

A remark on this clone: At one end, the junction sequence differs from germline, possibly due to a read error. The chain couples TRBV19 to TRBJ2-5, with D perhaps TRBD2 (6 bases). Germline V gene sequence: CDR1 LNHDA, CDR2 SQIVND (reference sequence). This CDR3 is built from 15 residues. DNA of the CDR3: TGTGCCAGTAGTCCCCGGGGGAACGGCCCCGAGAGCCAGTACTTC. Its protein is CASSPRGNGPESQYF.

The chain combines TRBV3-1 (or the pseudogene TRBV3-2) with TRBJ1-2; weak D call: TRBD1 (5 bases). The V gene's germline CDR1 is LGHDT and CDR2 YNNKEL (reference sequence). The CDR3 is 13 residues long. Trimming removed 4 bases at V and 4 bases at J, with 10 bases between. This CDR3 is CASSRQGRYGYTF. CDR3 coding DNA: TGTGCCAGCAGCCGCCAGGGTCGCTATGGCTACACCTTC.

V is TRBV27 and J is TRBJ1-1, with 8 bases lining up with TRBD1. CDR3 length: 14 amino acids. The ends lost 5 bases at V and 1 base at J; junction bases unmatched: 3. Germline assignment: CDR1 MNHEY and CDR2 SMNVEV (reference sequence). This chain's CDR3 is CASSRQGPNTEAFF. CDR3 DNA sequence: TGTGCCAGCAGTCGACAGGGGCCGAACACTGAAGCTTTCTTT.

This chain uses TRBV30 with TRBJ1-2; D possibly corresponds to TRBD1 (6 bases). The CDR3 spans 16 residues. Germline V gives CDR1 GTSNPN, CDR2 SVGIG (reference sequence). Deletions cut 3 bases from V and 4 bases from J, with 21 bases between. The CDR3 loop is CAWRTLTLRGPYGYTF. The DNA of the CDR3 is TGTGCCTGGAGGACTTTAACGCTCAGGGGACCCTATGGCTACACCTTC.

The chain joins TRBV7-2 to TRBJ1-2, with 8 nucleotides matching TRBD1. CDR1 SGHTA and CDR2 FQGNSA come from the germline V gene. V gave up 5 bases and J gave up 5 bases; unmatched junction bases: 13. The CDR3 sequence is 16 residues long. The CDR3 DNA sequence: TGTGCCAGCAGCCAGGGGGTTGGGAGGACAGGGTATGGCTACACCTTC. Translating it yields CASSQGVGRTGYGYTF.

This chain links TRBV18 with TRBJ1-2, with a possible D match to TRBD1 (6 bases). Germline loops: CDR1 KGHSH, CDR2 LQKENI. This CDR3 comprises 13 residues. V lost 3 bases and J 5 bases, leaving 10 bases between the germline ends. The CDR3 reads CASSPGHKYGYTF. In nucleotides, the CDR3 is TGTGCCAGCTCACCGGGACATAAGTATGGCTACACCTTC.

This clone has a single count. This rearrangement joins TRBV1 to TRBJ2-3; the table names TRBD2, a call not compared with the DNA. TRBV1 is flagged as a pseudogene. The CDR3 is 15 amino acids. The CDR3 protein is CTSSWTGETTDTQYF. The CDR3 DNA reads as TGCACCAGCAGTTGGACGGGGGAAACCACAGATACGCAGTATTTT.

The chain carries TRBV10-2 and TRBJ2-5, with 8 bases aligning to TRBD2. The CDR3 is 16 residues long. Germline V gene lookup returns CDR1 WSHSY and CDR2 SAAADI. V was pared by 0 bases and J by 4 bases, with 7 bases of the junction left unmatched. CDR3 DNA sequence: TGCGCCAGCAGTGAGTCGACCCCCGGGAGGGGAGAGACCCAGTACTTC. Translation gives CASSESTPGRGETQYF.

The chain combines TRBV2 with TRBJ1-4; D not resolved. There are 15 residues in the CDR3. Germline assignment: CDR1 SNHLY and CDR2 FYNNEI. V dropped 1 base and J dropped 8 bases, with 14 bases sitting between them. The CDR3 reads CASSEVRGRNEKLFF. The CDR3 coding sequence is TGTGCCAGCAGTGAAGTCCGAGGGAGGAACGAAAAACTGTTTTTT.

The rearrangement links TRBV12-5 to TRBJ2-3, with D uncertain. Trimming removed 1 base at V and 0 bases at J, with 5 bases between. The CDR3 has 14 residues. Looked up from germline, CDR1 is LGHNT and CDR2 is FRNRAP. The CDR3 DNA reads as TGTGCTAGTGGTTTGGCCCTTAGCACAGATACGCAGTATTTT. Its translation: CASGLALSTDTQYF. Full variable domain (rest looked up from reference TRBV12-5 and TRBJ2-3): DARVTQTPRHKVTEMGQEVTMRCQPILGHNTVFWYRQTMMQGLELLAYFRNRAPLDDSGMPKDRFSAEMPDATLATLKIQPSEPRDSAVYFCASGLALSTDTQYFGPGTRLTVL.

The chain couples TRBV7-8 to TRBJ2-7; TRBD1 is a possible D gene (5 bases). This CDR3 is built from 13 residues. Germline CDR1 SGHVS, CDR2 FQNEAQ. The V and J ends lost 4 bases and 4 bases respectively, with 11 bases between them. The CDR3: CASSSGIWYEQYF. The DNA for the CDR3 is TGTGCCAGCAGCTCAGGGATCTGGTACGAGCAGTACTTC. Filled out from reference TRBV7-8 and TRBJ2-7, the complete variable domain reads GAGVSQSPRYKVAKRGQDVALRCDPISGHVSLFWYQQALGQGPEFLTYFQNEAQLDKSGLPSDRFFAERPEGSVSTLKIQRTQQEDSAVYLCASSSGIWYEQYFGPGTRLTVT.

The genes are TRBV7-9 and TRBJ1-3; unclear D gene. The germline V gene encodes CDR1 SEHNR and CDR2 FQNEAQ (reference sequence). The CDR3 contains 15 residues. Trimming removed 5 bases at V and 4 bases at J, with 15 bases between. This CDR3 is CASSPPFRLGNTIYF. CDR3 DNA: TGTGCCAGCAGCCCCCCATTTCGGCTCGGAAACACCATATATTTT.

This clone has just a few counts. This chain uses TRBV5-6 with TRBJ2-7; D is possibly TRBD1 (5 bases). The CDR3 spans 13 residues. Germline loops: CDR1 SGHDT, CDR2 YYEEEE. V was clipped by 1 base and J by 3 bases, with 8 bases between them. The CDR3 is CASSLSGHYEQYV. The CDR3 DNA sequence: TGTGCCAGCAGCTTGTCAGGACACTACGAGCAGTACGTC.

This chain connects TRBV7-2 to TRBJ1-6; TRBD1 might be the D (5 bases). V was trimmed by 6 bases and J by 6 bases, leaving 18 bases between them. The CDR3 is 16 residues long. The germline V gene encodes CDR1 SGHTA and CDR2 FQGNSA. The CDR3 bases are TGTGCCAGCAGACCATCCTGGGGCCCGAGTAATTCACCCCTCCACTTT. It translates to CASRPSWGPSNSPLHF.

CDR3 sequence (DNA): TGCAGCGTTGAAGGGACAGCGAACACTGAAGCTTTCTTT. This encodes CSVEGTANTEAFF. This chain joins TRBV29-1 and TRBJ1-1, with D perhaps matching TRBD1 (6 bases). CDR1 SQVTM and CDR2 ANQGSEA come from the germline V gene. The ends were cut back, 1 base at V and 1 base at J, with 7 bases in the middle. This CDR3 comprises 13 residues.

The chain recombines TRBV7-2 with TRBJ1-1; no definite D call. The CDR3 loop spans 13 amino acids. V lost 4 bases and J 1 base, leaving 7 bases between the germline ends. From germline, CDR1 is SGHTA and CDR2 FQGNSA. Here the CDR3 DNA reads TGTGCCAGCAGCTCACAGAGGAACACTGAAGCTTTCTTT. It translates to CASSSQRNTEAFF. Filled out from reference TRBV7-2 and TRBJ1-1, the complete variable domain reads GAGVSQSPSNKVTEKGKDVELRCDPISGHTALYWYRQSLGQGLEFLIYFQGNSAPDKSGLPSDRFSAERTGGSVSTLTIQRTQQEDSAVYLCASSSQRNTEAFFGQGTRLTVV.

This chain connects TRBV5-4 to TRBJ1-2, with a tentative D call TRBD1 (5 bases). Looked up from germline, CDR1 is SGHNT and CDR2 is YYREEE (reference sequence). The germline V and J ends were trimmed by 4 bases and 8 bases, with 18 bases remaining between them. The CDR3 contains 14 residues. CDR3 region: CASSIDPRDRGYTF. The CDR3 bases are TGTGCCAGCAGCATCGACCCCAGGGACCGGGGCTACACCTTC.

CDR3 in amino acids: CASTQRAGPSSTEAFF. The CDR3 DNA reads as TGTGCCAGCACCCAGAGGGCGGGCCCGTCCTCCACTGAAGCTTTCTTT. J is TRBJ1-1 and V is TRBV6-6; no definite D call. CDR3 length: 16 residues. Looked up from germline, CDR1 is MNHNY and CDR2 is SVGAGI (reference sequence). Trimming pared 7 bases from V and 4 bases from J, leaving 22 bases between.

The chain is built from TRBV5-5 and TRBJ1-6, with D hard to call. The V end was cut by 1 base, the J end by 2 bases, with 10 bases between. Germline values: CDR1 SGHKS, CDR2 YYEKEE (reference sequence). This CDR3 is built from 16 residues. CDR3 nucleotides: TGTGCCAGCAGCTTGAGTGCTGCAGCCTATAATTCACCCCTCCACTTT. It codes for CASSLSAAAYNSPLHF. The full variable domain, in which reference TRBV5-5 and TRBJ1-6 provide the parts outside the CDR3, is DAGVTQSPTHLIKTRGQQVTLRCSPISGHKSVSWYQQVLGQGPQFIFQYYEKEERGRGNFPDRFSARQFPNYSSELNVNALLLGDSALYLCASSLSAAAYNSPLHFGNGTRLTVT.

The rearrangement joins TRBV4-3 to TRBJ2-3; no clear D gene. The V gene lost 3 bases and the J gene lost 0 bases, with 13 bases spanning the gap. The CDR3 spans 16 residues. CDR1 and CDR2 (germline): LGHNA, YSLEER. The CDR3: CASSHAMTSSTDTQYF. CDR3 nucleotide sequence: TGCGCCAGCAGCCACGCTATGACTTCCAGCACAGATACGCAGTATTTT.

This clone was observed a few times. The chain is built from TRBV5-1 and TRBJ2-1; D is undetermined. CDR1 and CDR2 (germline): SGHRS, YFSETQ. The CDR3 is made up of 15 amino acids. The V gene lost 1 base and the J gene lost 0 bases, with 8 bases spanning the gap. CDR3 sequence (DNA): TGCGCCAGCAGCTTGAGGTCGGGCTCCTACAATGAGCAGTTCTTC. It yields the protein CASSLRSGSYNEQFF.

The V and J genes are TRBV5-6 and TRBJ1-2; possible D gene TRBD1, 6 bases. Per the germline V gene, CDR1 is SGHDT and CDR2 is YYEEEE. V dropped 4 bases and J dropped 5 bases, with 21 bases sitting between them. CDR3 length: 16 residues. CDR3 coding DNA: TGTGCCAGCAGCCCACAGGGCACCGGGAGCTTATATGGCTACACCTTC. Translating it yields CASSPQGTGSLYGYTF.

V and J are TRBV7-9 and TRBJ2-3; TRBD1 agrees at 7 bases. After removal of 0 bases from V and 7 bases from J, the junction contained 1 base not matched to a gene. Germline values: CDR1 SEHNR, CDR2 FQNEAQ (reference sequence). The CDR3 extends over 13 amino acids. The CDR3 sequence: CASSLAGQHTQYF. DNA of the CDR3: TGTGCCAGCAGCTTAGCGGGACAGCATACGCAGTATTTT.

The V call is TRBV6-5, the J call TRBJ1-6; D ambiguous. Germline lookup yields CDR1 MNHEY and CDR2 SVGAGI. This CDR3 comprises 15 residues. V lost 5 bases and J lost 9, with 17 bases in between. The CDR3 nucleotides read TGTGCCAGCAGTCCCTCGAGTCTCGTCGGTTCACCCCTCCACTTT. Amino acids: CASSPSSLVGSPLHF.